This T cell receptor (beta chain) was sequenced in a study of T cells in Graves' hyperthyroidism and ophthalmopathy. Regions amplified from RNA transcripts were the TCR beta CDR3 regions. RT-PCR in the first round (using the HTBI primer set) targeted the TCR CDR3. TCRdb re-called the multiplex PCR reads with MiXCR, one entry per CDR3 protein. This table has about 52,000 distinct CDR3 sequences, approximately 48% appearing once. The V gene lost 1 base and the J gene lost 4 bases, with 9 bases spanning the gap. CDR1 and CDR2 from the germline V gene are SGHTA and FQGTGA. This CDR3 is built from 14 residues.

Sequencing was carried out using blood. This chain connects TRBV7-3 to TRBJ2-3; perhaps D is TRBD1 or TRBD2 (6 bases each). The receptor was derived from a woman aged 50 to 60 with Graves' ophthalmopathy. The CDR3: CASSLIGGSDTQYF. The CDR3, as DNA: TGTGCCAGCAGCTTAATAGGGGGGTCAGATACGCAGTATTTT.